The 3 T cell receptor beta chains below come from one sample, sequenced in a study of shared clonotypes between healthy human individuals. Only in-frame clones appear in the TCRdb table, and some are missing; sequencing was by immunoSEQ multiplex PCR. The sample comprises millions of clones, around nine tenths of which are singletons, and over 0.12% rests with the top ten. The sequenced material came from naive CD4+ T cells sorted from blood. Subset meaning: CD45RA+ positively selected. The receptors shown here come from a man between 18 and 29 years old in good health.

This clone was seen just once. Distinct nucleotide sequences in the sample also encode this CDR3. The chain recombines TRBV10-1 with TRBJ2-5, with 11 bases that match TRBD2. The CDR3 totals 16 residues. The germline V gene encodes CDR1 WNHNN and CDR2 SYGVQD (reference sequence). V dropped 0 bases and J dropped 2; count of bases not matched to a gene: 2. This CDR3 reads CASSESLAGGQETQYF. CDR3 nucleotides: TGCGCCAGCAGTGAGTCCCTAGCGGGAGGACAAGAGACCCAGTACTTC.

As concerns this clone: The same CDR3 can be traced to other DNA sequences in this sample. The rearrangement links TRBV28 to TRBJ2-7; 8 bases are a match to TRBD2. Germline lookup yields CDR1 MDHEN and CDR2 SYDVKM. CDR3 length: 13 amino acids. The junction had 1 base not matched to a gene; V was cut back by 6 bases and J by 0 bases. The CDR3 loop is CASRRGASYEQYF. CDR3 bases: TGTGCCAGCAGGCGGGGGGCCTCCTACGAGCAGTACTTC.

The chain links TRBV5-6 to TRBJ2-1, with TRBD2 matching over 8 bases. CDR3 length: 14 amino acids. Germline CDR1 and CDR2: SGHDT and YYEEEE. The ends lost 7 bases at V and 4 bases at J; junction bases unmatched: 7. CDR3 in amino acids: CASLVAGPYNEQFF. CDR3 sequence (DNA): TGTGCCAGCTTGGTAGCGGGACCTTACAATGAGCAGTTCTTC.